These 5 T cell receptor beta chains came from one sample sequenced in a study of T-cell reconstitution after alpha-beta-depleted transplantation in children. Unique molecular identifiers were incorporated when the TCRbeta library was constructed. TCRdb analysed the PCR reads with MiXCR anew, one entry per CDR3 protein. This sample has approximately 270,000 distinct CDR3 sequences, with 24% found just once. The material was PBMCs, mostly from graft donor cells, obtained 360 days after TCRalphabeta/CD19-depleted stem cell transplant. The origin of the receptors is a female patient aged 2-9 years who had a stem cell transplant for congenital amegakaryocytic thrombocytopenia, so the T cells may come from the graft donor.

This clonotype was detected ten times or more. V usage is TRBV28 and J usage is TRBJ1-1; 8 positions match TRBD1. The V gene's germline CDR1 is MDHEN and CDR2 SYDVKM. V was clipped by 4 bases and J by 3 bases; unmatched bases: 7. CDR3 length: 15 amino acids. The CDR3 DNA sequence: TGTGCCAGCAGTTCGACAGGGGAGGATCACACTGAAGCTTTCTTT. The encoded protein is CASSSTGEDHTEAFF.

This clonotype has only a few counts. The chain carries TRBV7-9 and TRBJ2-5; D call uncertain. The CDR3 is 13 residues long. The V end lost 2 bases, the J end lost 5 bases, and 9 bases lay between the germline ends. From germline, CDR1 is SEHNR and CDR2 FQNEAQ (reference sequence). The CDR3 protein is CASSLWPLETQYF. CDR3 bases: TGTGCCAGCAGCTTATGGCCCCTGGAGACCCAGTACTTC.

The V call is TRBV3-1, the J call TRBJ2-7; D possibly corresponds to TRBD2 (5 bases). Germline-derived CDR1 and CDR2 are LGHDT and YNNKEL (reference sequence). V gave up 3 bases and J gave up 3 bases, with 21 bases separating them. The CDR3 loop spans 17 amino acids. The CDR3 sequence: CASSQVGLKEVNYEQYF. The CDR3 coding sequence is TGTGCCAGCAGCCAGGTGGGATTAAAGGAGGTTAACTACGAGCAGTACTTC.

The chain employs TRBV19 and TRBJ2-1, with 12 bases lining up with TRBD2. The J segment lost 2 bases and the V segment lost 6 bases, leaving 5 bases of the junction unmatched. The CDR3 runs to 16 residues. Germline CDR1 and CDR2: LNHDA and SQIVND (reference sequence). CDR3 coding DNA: TGTGCCAGTAGACCCCCTAGCGGGAGGGCCTACAATGAGCAGTTCTTC. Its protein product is CASRPPSGRAYNEQFF.

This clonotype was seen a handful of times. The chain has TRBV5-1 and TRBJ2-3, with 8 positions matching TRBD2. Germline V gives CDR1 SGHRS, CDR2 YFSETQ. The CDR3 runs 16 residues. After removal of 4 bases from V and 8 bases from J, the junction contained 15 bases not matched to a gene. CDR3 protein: CASSQTDWTSPSTQYF. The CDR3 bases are TGCGCCAGCAGCCAAACGGATTGGACTAGCCCCAGTACGCAGTATTTT.